This T cell receptor beta chain appears in the sequencing data of a study of T cells in pancreatic ductal adenocarcinoma. Note on this clone: What it binds is unknown.

Selected pancreatic ductal adenocarcinoma patients had undergone surgery without neoadjuvant therapy. Study-level points and caveats: Mean clonality was approximately 0.11 in tumors and 0.065 to 0.075 in blood, not significantly different. Unique clonotypes were approximately 8-fold more numerous in blood than in tumor.

Assay: immunoSEQ multiplex PCR; the TCRdb copy retains only in-frame clones and omits some. The sample contains 4,500 to 5,000 clones, roughly 84% of which appear only once. The receptor comes from a human donor with pancreatic ductal adenocarcinoma. Material for sequencing was pancreatic tumor tissue.

The CDR3 is CASTQDGPAKNIQYF. CDR3 DNA: TGTGCCAGCACCCAAGATGGACCGGCCAAAAACATTCAGTACTTC. V usage is TRBV27 and J usage is TRBJ2-4, with D unclear. Per germline, CDR1 MNHEY and CDR2 SMNVEV (reference sequence). The CDR3 runs 15 residues. V dropped 7 bases and J dropped 1 base, with 14 bases sitting between them.